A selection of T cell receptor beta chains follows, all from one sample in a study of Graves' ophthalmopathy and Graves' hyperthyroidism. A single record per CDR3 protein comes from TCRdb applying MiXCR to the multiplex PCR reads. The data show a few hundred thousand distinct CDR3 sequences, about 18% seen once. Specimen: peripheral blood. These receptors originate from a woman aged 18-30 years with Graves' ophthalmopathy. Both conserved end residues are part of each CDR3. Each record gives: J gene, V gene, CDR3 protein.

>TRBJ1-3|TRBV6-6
CASSLEPGQDLLLWGNTIYF
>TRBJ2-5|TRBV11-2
CASSLGSASGVQETQYF
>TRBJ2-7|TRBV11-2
CASIQGGNLKQYF
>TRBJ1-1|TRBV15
CATSARLNTEAFF
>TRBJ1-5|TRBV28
CASSLTGGALPQHF
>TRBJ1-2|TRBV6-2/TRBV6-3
CASTRRGISGGYTF
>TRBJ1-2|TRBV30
CAWRALSGGSGYTF
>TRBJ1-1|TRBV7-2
CASSLGSGAGLNTEAFF
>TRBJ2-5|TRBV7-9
CASSTGTKRETQYF
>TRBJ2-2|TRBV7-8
CASSPLPGLTNTGELFF